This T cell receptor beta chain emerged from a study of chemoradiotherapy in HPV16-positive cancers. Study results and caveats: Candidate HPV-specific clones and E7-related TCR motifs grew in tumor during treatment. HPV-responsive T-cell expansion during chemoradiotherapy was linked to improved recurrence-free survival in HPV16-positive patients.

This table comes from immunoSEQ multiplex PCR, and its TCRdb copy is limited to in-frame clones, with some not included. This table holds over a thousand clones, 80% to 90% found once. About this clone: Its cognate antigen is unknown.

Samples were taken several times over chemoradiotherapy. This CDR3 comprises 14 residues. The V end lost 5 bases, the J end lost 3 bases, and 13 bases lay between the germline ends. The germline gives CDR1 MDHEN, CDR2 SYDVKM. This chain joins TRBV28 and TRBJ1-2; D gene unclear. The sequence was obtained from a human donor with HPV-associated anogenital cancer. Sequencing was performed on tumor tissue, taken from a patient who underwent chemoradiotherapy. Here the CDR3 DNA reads TGTGCCAGCAGTCACCCACAGATCTACTATGGCTACACCTTC. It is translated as CASSHPQIYYGYTF.